The 19 T cell receptor beta chains in this list originate from one sample, sequenced in a study of CD8 T cells in Susac syndrome. Random hexamers were used to reverse transcribe an amount of roughly 0.5 to 1 ug RNA. From the immunoSEQ multiplex PCR reads, TCRdb called clonotypes with MiXCR, one entry per CDR3 protein. The sample shows about 150,000 distinct CDR3 sequences, almost 96% of them seen only once. Sequenced material: CD4+ T cells from PBMCs. Receptor source: a human donor with Susac syndrome.

CDR3 nucleotides: TGCGCCAGCAGCCAAGGGGACAGGAAGTCGGATACGCAGTATTTT. Its protein product is CASSQGDRKSDTQYF. This chain uses TRBV4-1 with TRBJ2-3; TRBD1 matches 8 bases. Per the germline V gene, CDR1 is MGHRA and CDR2 is YSYEKL. V was pared by 1 base and J by 6 bases, with 6 bases of the junction left unmatched. The CDR3 consists of 15 residues.

This clonotype has a handful of counts. The V and J genes are TRBV11-1 and TRBJ2-1; the D is unclear. In germline, CDR1 is SGHAT, CDR2 FQDESV (reference sequence). The V gene lost 1 base and the J gene lost 9 bases, with 7 bases spanning the gap. The CDR3 runs 12 residues. The CDR3 loop reads CASSLGLAEQFF. CDR3 DNA sequence: TGTGCCAGCAGCTTAGGACTTGCTGAGCAGTTCTTC. The variable domain in full, completed from reference TRBV11-1 and TRBJ2-1, reads EAEVAQSPRYKITEKSQAVAFWCDPISGHATLYWYRQILGQGPELLVQFQDESVVDDSQLPKDRFSAERLKGVDSTLKIQPAELGDSAMYLCASSLGLAEQFFGPGTRLTVL.

This clonotype was found once. The chain uses TRBV20-1 and TRBJ1-1; TRBD1 matches at 9 bases. The J segment lost 0 bases and the V segment lost 0 bases, leaving 11 bases of the junction unmatched. Germline assignment: CDR1 DFQATT and CDR2 SNEGSKA (reference sequence). This CDR3 comprises 18 residues. The CDR3 DNA follows: TGCAGTGCTAGAGATTTCCATCGTGGGACAGGGTTGAACACTGAAGCTTTCTTT. Protein sequence: CSARDFHRGTGLNTEAFF.

This clonotype was observed once. The chain combines TRBV29-1 with TRBJ2-5, with 7 bases matching TRBD2. The CDR3 is 14 amino acids. In germline, CDR1 is SQVTM, CDR2 ANQGSEA. Losses at the gene ends were 7 bases for V and 4 bases for J; bases not matched to a gene: 12. CDR3: CSANGAGVRETQYF. In nucleotides, the CDR3 is TGCAGCGCCAACGGTGCGGGGGTTCGAGAGACCCAGTACTTC.

The V and J genes are TRBV28 and TRBJ2-4; D uncertain. V was cut by 3 bases and J by 0 bases, with 21 bases left in between. The CDR3 extends over 19 amino acids. Germline V CDR1 and CDR2: MDHEN, SYDVKM. For the CDR3, the DNA is TGTGCCAGCAGTTTTTTAGTCCCCGACTCAAATTTAGCCAAAAACATTCAGTACTTC. This codes for CASSFLVPDSNLAKNIQYF.

The chain has TRBV7-2 and TRBJ1-1; the D gene is possibly TRBD1 (6 bases). Trimming removed 0 bases from V and 1 base from J, with 9 bases in between. Germline CDR1 and CDR2: SGHTA and FQGNSA. The CDR3 is 15 amino acids. CDR3 bases: TGTGCCAGCAGCTTAGCTCCAGGGGCGAACACTGAAGCTTTCTTT. It encodes CASSLAPGANTEAFF.

This rearrangement joins TRBV20-1 to TRBJ2-7; D unclear. Germline V gene sequence: CDR1 DFQATT, CDR2 SNEGSKA (reference sequence). The CDR3 spans 14 residues. V was cut by 0 bases and J by 4 bases, with 13 bases left in between. CDR3: CSARDASTMYEQYF. CDR3 nucleotides: TGCAGTGCTAGAGATGCGTCAACTATGTACGAGCAGTACTTC.

This rearrangement joins TRBV20-1 to TRBJ2-5; a possible D gene is TRBD2 (6 bases). V lost 1 base to trimming and J lost 5 bases, with 17 bases between them. The germline V gene encodes CDR1 DFQATT and CDR2 SNEGSKA (reference sequence). This CDR3 has 15 residues. The CDR3 bases are TGCAGTGCTAGAGCGGGGCTCTCCCGGGGGGAGACCCAGTACTTC. Its protein is CSARAGLSRGETQYF.

V and J are TRBV4-1 and TRBJ2-4; 9 nucleotides match TRBD2. Germline lookup yields CDR1 MGHRA and CDR2 YSYEKL. The CDR3 runs to 15 residues. V was clipped by 4 bases and J by 7 bases; unmatched bases: 8. DNA for the CDR3: TGCGCCAGCAGCCCATTAGCGGGGGTATCGAACATTCAGTACTTC. Translated: CASSPLAGVSNIQYF.

This chain uses TRBV20-1 with TRBJ2-2; unclear D gene. The CDR3 is made up of 15 amino acids. Trimming cost V 0 bases and J 4 bases, with 12 bases left between them. Germline CDR1 reads DFQATT; CDR2 reads SNEGSKA (reference sequence). In DNA form, the CDR3 reads TGCAGTGCTAGAGAAAAGGAGATCGGCACCGGGGAGCTGTTTTTT. Translated, it gives CSAREKEIGTGELFF.

This sequence joins TRBV4-2 and TRBJ2-7; 10 bases line up with TRBD2. Germline CDR1 reads LGHNA; CDR2 reads YNFKEQ. The CDR3 contains 18 residues. Trimming took 0 bases from V and 0 from J; bases not matched to a gene: 8. The CDR3 DNA is TGTGCCAGCAGCCAAGAAGCGGGGGGGCGTATTGCCTCCTACGAGCAGTACTTC. It codes for CASSQEAGGRIASYEQYF.

The gene calls are TRBV19 and TRBJ2-7, with a possible D match to TRBD1 (7 bases). The CDR3 covers 14 residues. V gave up 4 bases and J gave up 7 bases, with 17 bases separating them. Germline CDR1 reads LNHDA; CDR2 reads SQIVND (reference sequence). DNA of the CDR3: TGTGCCAGTAGTAGCCGACAGGGACTGGGGGAGCAGTACTTC. Translation gives CASSSRQGLGEQYF.

The rearrangement links TRBV28 to TRBJ2-7; D possibly corresponds to TRBD2 (6 bases). Trimming left V 6 bases short and J 9 bases short, with 27 bases between. This CDR3 region has 16 residues. Per germline, CDR1 MDHEN and CDR2 SYDVKM. For the CDR3, the DNA is TGTGCCAGCAGCCCCTCAGGGCGCGGGGCCTCTCCGGGGCAGTACTTC. Translation gives CASSPSGRGASPGQYF. The full variable domain, its missing parts supplied by reference TRBV28 and TRBJ2-7, is DVKVTQSSRYLVKRTGEKVFLECVQDMDHENMFWYRQDPGLGLRLIYFSYDVKMKEKGDIPEGYSVSREKKERFSLILESASTNQTSMYLCASSPSGRGASPGQYFGPGTRLTVT.

This chain uses TRBV7-9 with TRBJ2-7; D unclear. The CDR3 spans 15 residues. CDR1 is SEHNR and CDR2 is FQNEAQ in the germline V gene (reference sequence). V lost 0 bases to trimming and J lost 3 bases, with 12 bases between them. The CDR3 is CASSLAVEIHYEQYF. The CDR3 DNA sequence: TGTGCCAGCAGCTTAGCGGTAGAGATTCACTACGAGCAGTACTTC.

This rearrangement joins TRBV20-1 to TRBJ2-3, with 8 bases matching TRBD1. The V and J ends lost 3 bases and 5 bases, in that order; junction bases with no gene match: 7. Looked up from germline, CDR1 is DFQATT and CDR2 is SNEGSKA (reference sequence). The CDR3 has 14 residues. In nucleotides, the CDR3 is TGCAGTGCTAGGTTCAGGGGGCAAGGAGATACGCAGTATTTT. It specifies CSARFRGQGDTQYF.

CDR3 DNA sequence: TGCAGCGCCAGACAGGTGAACACTGAAGCTTTCTTT. This gives the protein CSARQVNTEAFF. The V call is TRBV29-1, the J call TRBJ1-1; TRBD1 might be the D (6 bases). Per germline, CDR1 SQVTM and CDR2 ANQGSEA. V lost 7 bases and J lost 0, with 9 bases in between. The CDR3 is made up of 12 amino acids.

V usage is TRBV3-1 and J usage is TRBJ2-1; 7 bases match TRBD2. Germline lookup yields CDR1 LGHDT and CDR2 YNNKEL (reference sequence). V gave up 4 bases and J gave up 5 bases; unmatched junction bases: 11. The CDR3 length is 16 residues. The CDR3 spells CASSPTGLTMDNEQFF. In nucleotides, the CDR3 is TGTGCCAGCAGCCCCACGGGACTAACTATGGACAATGAGCAGTTCTTC.

This sequence joins TRBV7-9 and TRBJ2-7, with 9 bases fitting TRBD2. Trimming cost V 2 bases and J 2 bases; bases outside gene matches: 7. Germline assignment: CDR1 SEHNR and CDR2 FQNEAQ (reference sequence). The CDR3 runs to 16 residues. CDR3 coding DNA: TGTGCCAGCAGCTTATACGCGGGAGGGGGCCCCTACGAGCAGTACTTC. This sequence encodes CASSLYAGGGPYEQYF.

J is TRBJ2-5 and V is TRBV4-1, with TRBD1 matching over 7 bases. The germline V gene has CDR1 MGHRA and CDR2 YSYEKL. This CDR3 contains 15 residues. Trimming removed 5 bases from V and 4 bases from J; junction bases left unmatched: 10. CDR3 sequence reads: CASSDHRQGGETQYF. CDR3 coding DNA: TGCGCCAGCAGCGACCATCGACAGGGTGGAGAGACCCAGTACTTC.